The T cell receptor (beta chain) under discussion was sequenced for a study of shared clonotypes between healthy human individuals. The V gene's germline CDR1 is KGHSH and CDR2 LQKENI. The V end was cut by 5 bases, the J end by 0 bases, with 7 bases between. This CDR3 comprises 14 residues. The assay ran at deep level. Ten immunoSEQ deep assay plates were used to sequence unsorted PBMC DNA. Data came from immunoSEQ multiplex PCR; TCRdb stores just in-frame clones and leaves some out. The table shows about 470,000 clones, with roughly 77% occurring only once. This clone was seen a handful of times. The antigen is unknown. Whole-study results and caveats: Blood was the sole source, and tissue repertoires probably differ.

The sequencing input was PBMCs. The source is a middle-aged woman in good health. Some clones in this sample may be carry-over from other donors' samples. The chain is built from TRBV18 and TRBJ1-4; D remains ambiguous. In DNA, the CDR3 is TGTGCCAGCTCAGCCAGTGCAACTAATGAAAAACTGTTTTTT. Its translation: CASSASATNEKLFF.